The 5 T cell receptor beta chains below were found in one sample sequenced in a study of blood T cell repertoires in COVID-19. Profiled with immunoSEQ multiplex PCR; TCRdb holds only in-frame clones, not every one. Here the sample spans roughly 180,000 clones, less than 85% being singletons. Specimen: peripheral blood. The origin of the receptors is a woman aged 55-75 years with COVID-19, enrolled during active disease.

J is TRBJ1-4 and V is TRBV18; 8 bases are shared with TRBD1. J was trimmed by 7 bases and V by 3 bases; bases with no gene match: 7. CDR3 size: 15 residues. Germline CDR1 is KGHSH and CDR2 is LQKENI. CDR3 residues: CASSPQQGESEKLFF. CDR3 in DNA: TGTGCCAGCTCACCGCAACAGGGGGAAAGTGAAAAACTGTTTTTT.

Here the CDR3 DNA reads TGTGCCAGTAGTACTTCCCCGCCACGAGGTACGCAGTATTTT. Translating it yields CASSTSPPRGTQYF. The J gene is TRBJ2-3, the V gene TRBV19, with no clear D. With 4 bases removed from V and 8 bases from J, the gap between germline ends came to 16 bases. This CDR3 has 14 amino acids. The germline V gene encodes CDR1 LNHDA and CDR2 SQIVND (reference sequence).

This sequence joins TRBV7-3 and TRBJ1-1; maybe TRBD1 (5 bases). The V end lost 4 bases, the J end lost 1 base, and 10 bases lay between the germline ends. The germline V gene has CDR1 SGHTA and CDR2 FQGTGA. CDR3 size: 14 residues. CDR3 nucleotide sequence: TGTGCCAGCAGCTCCACGGGGGGGAACACTGAAGCTTTCTTT. It codes for CASSSTGGNTEAFF.

In its sample, this clone was seen once. The chain couples TRBV3-1 (or the pseudogene TRBV3-2) to TRBJ1-2; D is undetermined. Trimming took off 1 base at V and 4 bases at J, with 13 bases between the two ends. Per the germline V gene, CDR1 is LGHDT and CDR2 is YNNKEL (reference sequence). This CDR3 is 15 amino acids long. CDR3 bases: TGTGCCAGCAGCCAAGGCCCCGAGGTGCCCTATGGCTACACCTTC. Translated: CASSQGPEVPYGYTF.

This clone occurred once. J is TRBJ2-1 and V is TRBV2, with TRBD2 identical over 11 bases. Germline V gene lookup returns CDR1 SNHLY and CDR2 FYNNEI. With V trimmed by 8 bases and J by 4 bases, 10 bases remained unmatched. The CDR3 is 16 residues long. The CDR3 nucleotides read TGTGCCAGCCTACATTCCGGGACTAGCGGTTACAATGAGCAGTTCTTC. Protein: CASLHSGTSGYNEQFF.